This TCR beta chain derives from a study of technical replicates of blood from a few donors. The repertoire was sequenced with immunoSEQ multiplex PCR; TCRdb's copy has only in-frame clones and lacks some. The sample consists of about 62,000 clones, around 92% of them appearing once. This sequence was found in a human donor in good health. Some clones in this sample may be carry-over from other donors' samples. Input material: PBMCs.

The CDR3 DNA reads TGTGCCAGCAGTGACGGGGCCGGAGGACAGGGAGACTATGGCTACACCTTC. Amino acids: CASSDGAGGQGDYGYTF. The chain uses TRBV6-4 and TRBJ1-2; 8 positions agree with TRBD1. The CDR3 has 17 residues. Germline V CDR1 and CDR2: MRHNA, SNTAGT. V dropped 2 bases and J dropped 3; count of bases not matched to a gene: 11.